This entry features one T cell receptor (beta chain) sequence. Its cognate antigen is unknown. This record belongs to a study of T cell responses to AZD1222 COVID-19 vaccine. General study results and limits: Clonal diversity was possibly underestimated, and white British individuals and females predominated among donors. Targeting of unmutated variant regions was reportedly seen in nearly half of spike-specific TCRs. In all cases, repertoires were sampled only after the peak T cell response.

Libraries were prepared by immunoSEQ multiplex PCR; TCRdb keeps only in-frame clonotypes and omits some of them. This sample has under 200,000 clones; approximately 90% occur once, and the top ten carry 1% to 1.5%. The germline V gene has CDR1 LGHNA and CDR2 YNFKEQ. This CDR3 has 16 residues. The trim removed 4 bases at V and 6 bases at J, leaving 11 bases unmatched. Pooling was applied to second doses at about 4 or about 12 weeks. This sample comprised peripheral blood, obtained 28 days after the second AZD1222 dose. This sequence originates from an adult who received the AZD1222 COVID-19 vaccine. The rearrangement uses TRBV4-2 and TRBJ2-7; TRBD2 agrees at 11 bases. CDR3 in DNA: TGTGCCAGCAGCCTCACCCCCCTAGCGGGGGGCCTCGAGCAGTACTTC. It is translated as CASSLTPLAGGLEQYF.